The following is a T cell receptor (beta chain) sequence with its context. A read error may produce the germline difference seen at one junction end. This specimen belongs to a study of T cell changes during pregnancy in multiple sclerosis. TCRdb's copy holds only in-frame clones and misses some; the assay was immunoSEQ multiplex PCR. Of over 50,000 clones listed, about nine tenths are singletons. The CDR3 length is 17 residues. The germline V gene encodes CDR1 SEHNR and CDR2 FQNEAQ (reference sequence). This sequence joins TRBV7-9 and TRBJ2-1; 10 bases match TRBD2. The material was peripheral blood, obtained in the first trimester of pregnancy. The clonotype originates from a female donor in good health, enrolled as a control in a pregnancy study. CDR3 nucleotides: TGTGCCAGCAGCTTCGGGGCTAGCGGGAGTTTATACAGTGAGCAGTTCTTC. As protein: CASSFGASGSLYSEQFF. The full variable domain, with the rest looked up from reference TRBV7-9 and TRBJ2-1, is DTGVSQNPRHKITKRGQNVTFRCDPISEHNRLYWYRQTLGQGPEFLTYFQNEAQLEKSRLLSDRFSAERPKGSFSTLEIQRTEQGDSAMYLCASSFGASGSLYSEQFFGPGTRLTVL.